This T cell receptor (beta chain) derives from a study of cytomegalovirus exposure and HLA in healthy donors. The CDR3 sequence is 16 residues long. Deletions cut 5 bases from V and 0 bases from J, with 16 bases between. Germline lookup yields CDR1 SGHTA and CDR2 FQGTGA. This clone occurred a few times. What it binds is unknown. Study results and caveats: The study reported that TCR beta sequences accurately predicted HLA-A and HLA-B alleles in most subjects. Researchers counted approximately 160 TCR beta chains as cytomegalovirus-associated. The analysis excluded some indistinguishable V segments, including TRBV6-2 and TRBV6-3. It was taken for granted in presence/absence analyses that sequencing depth across donors was roughly uniform.

PCR amplification relied on 60 Vbeta primers (plus 13 Jbeta primers). The assay was immunoSEQ multiplex PCR, and TCRdb's table has in-frame clones only and misses some. The repertoire holds almost 90,000 clones, with around 85% as singletons. The chain carries TRBV7-3 and TRBJ1-1; perhaps TRBD1 as D (6 bases). This receptor was identified in a man aged 40-49 years in good health and CMV-seropositive. The sample taken for sequencing was PBMCs. DNA for the CDR3: TGTGCCAGCAGCCTACAGGGCCCTCCTATGAACACTGAAGCTTTCTTT. Translating gives CASSLQGPPMNTEAFF.